The 29 T cell receptor beta chains given below trace back to one sample, sequenced in a study of long-term antiretroviral therapy in people with HIV. The authors ran the immunoSEQ assay, v3.0, at survey level. Sequencing was performed with immunoSEQ multiplex PCR; in TCRdb, only in-frame clones are kept and a portion is missing. Of around 16,000 clones in the sample, around four fifths were seen once. Source: unsorted PBMCs, taken 2.1 years after starting antiretroviral therapy. These receptors came from a man aged 40-50 years with HIV.

Here the CDR3 reads CAIRDRDTGELFF. The CDR3 bases are TGTGCCATCAGGGACAGAGACACCGGGGAGCTGTTTTTT. The chain joins TRBV10-3 to TRBJ2-2; TRBD1 is a possible D gene (6 bases). The germline V gene encodes CDR1 ENHRY and CDR2 SYGVKD. Between the trimmed V and J ends, which lost 6 bases and 3 bases, there was a span of 8 bases. This CDR3 contains 13 residues.

This clone was seen a handful of times. The sample contains more than one DNA sequence encoding this CDR3. The chain links TRBV6-1 to TRBJ2-7, with TRBD1 as a possible D gene (6 bases). Germline assignment: CDR1 MNHNS and CDR2 SASEGT. The CDR3 is 14 amino acids. Trimming took off 6 bases at V and 3 bases at J, with 15 bases between the two ends. CDR3 sequence reads: CASSRDRSGYEQYF. DNA for the CDR3: TGTGCCAGCAGCCGCGACAGGTCAGGCTACGAGCAGTACTTC.

The chain employs TRBV30 and TRBJ2-1, with 8 bases fitting TRBD1. Per germline, CDR1 GTSNPN and CDR2 SVGIG (reference sequence). Losses at the gene ends were 4 bases for V and 4 bases for J; bases not matched to a gene: 6. CDR3 length: 14 residues. The CDR3 DNA sequence: TGTGCCTGGACCGGGGACAGGAGATACAATGAGCAGTTCTTC. Protein product: CAWTGDRRYNEQFF.

This chain uses TRBV5-4 with TRBJ1-2, with unresolved D. Deletions cut 4 bases from V and 3 bases from J, with 10 bases between. Per germline, CDR1 SGHNT and CDR2 YYREEE (reference sequence). This CDR3 has 13 residues. The CDR3: CASSPDSYYGYTF. CDR3 coding DNA: TGTGCCAGCAGCCCTGACTCATACTATGGCTACACCTTC.

This clone was seen more than once but under ten times. The chain uses TRBV2 and TRBJ1-2; D unresolved. In germline, CDR1 is SNHLY, CDR2 FYNNEI. CDR3 length: 13 amino acids. V lost 2 bases, J lost 3 bases, and 7 bases lay in between. CDR3 nucleotide sequence: TGTGCCAGCAGTGAATCGGGGTACTATGGCTACACCTTC. It specifies CASSESGYYGYTF. Full variable domain (missing parts from reference TRBV2 and TRBJ1-2): EPEVTQTPSHQVTQMGQEVILRCVPISNHLYFYWYRQILGQKVEFLVSFYNNEISEKSEIFDDQFSVERPDGSNFTLKIRSTKLEDSAMYFCASSESGYYGYTFGSGTRLTVV.

The chain links TRBV18 to TRBJ1-1; TRBD1 aligns across 9 bases. Looked up from germline, CDR1 is KGHSH and CDR2 is LQKENI. The V and J ends lost 3 bases and 5 bases, in that order; junction bases with no gene match: 4. CDR3 size: 14 residues. The CDR3 here is CASSPGTGRTEAFF. CDR3 DNA sequence: TGTGCCAGCTCACCCGGGACAGGGAGGACTGAAGCTTTCTTT.

This clone has only one observation. The V gene is TRBV29-1, the J gene TRBJ2-7, with D possibly being TRBD1 (6 bases). The CDR3 totals 13 residues. CDR1 and CDR2 (germline): SQVTM, ANQGSEA. The ends were cut back, 3 bases at V and 7 bases at J, with 16 bases in the middle. The CDR3 coding sequence is TGCAGCGTTGAGACAGGACCTTTACGGGAGCAGTACTTC. This codes for CSVETGPLREQYF.

The chain links TRBV11-2 to TRBJ1-3, with D perhaps matching TRBD1 (5 bases). V lost 5 bases and J lost 2, with 13 bases in between. This CDR3 has 15 amino acids. Germline lookup yields CDR1 SGHAT and CDR2 FQNNGV. The CDR3 is CASSPDRLTGNTIYF. The CDR3 DNA reads as TGTGCCAGCAGCCCCGACAGATTAACTGGAAACACCATATATTTT.

The chain joins TRBV12-5 to TRBJ2-2, with TRBD1 matching 8 bases. V trimming: 6 bases; J trimming: 3 bases; junction bases outside the gene matches: 12. The CDR3 is made up of 17 amino acids. The germline V gene encodes CDR1 LGHNT and CDR2 FRNRAP. CDR3: CASGQAGGAEHTGELFF. The CDR3 nucleotides are TGTGCTAGTGGCCAAGCAGGGGGCGCAGAACACACCGGGGAGCTGTTTTTT.

V gene TRBV6-1 combines with J gene TRBJ2-3, with D uncertain. The V gene lost 3 bases and the J gene lost 0 bases, with 10 bases spanning the gap. CDR3 length: 15 amino acids. Germline V gene sequence: CDR1 MNHNS, CDR2 SASEGT. The CDR3 spells CASSEPRVSTDTQYF. The DNA of the CDR3 is TGTGCCAGCAGTGAGCCTCGCGTTAGCACAGATACGCAGTATTTT.

This chain uses TRBV6-1 with TRBJ1-1; D gene uncertain. Between the trimmed V and J ends, which lost 2 bases and 9 bases, there was a span of 7 bases. The germline CDR1 and CDR2 sequences are MNHNS and SASEGT. There are 11 residues in the CDR3. CDR3 sequence reads: CASSEIWKAFF. CDR3 sequence (DNA): TGTGCCAGCAGTGAAATATGGAAAGCTTTCTTT.

This clone was seen only a few times. The chain is built from TRBV27 and TRBJ1-5; D might be TRBD1 (6 bases). V shed 1 base and J shed 3 bases, with 10 bases lying between them. The CDR3 runs to 15 residues. Germline V CDR1 and CDR2: MNHEY, SMNVEV (reference sequence). CDR3 residues: CASSLLPGVNQPQHF. The CDR3 nucleotides read TGTGCCAGCAGTTTATTACCAGGGGTCAATCAGCCCCAGCATTTT.

The genes are TRBV4-1 and TRBJ1-4, with D maybe TRBD1 (6 bases). Germline values: CDR1 MGHRA, CDR2 YSYEKL. Deletions cut 4 bases from V and 4 bases from J, with 16 bases between. The CDR3 consists of 16 residues. CDR3 coding DNA: TGCGCCAGCAGCCGCGGGGGGGCCGGTGATAATGAAAAACTGTTTTTT. Protein sequence: CASSRGGAGDNEKLFF.

This chain uses TRBV13 with TRBJ1-1; no clear D. The CDR3 is 14 amino acids. The germline gives CDR1 PRHDT, CDR2 FYEKMQ (reference sequence). V was pared by 5 bases and J by 6 bases, with 16 bases between. The CDR3 sequence is CASSPESGLPEAFF. CDR3 bases: TGTGCCAGCAGCCCCGAGAGCGGGTTACCTGAAGCTTTCTTT.

The V gene is TRBV2, the J gene TRBJ2-3, with 7 bases identical to TRBD1. V gave up 6 bases and J gave up 3 bases; unmatched junction bases: 12. Germline loops: CDR1 SNHLY, CDR2 FYNNEI. CDR3 length equals 16 residues. CDR3 DNA sequence: TGTGCCAGCAGCAAGGGACAGCCTTTTGGAACAGATACGCAGTATTTT. Its protein product is CASSKGQPFGTDTQYF. Using reference TRBV2 and TRBJ2-3 for the parts outside the CDR3, the full variable domain is EPEVTQTPSHQVTQMGQEVILRCVPISNHLYFYWYRQILGQKVEFLVSFYNNEISEKSEIFDDQFSVERPDGSNFTLKIRSTKLEDSAMYFCASSKGQPFGTDTQYFGPGTRLTVL.

This clone was detected a few times. The chain carries TRBV9 and TRBJ2-5; D gene uncertain. The CDR3 spans 13 residues. Deletions cut 3 bases from V and 4 bases from J, with 10 bases between. The V gene's germline CDR1 is SGDLS and CDR2 YYNGEE. The CDR3 loop reads CASSADTIETQYF. CDR3 nucleotide sequence: TGTGCCAGCAGCGCCGACACCATAGAGACCCAGTACTTC.

This clone was seen just once. The gene calls are TRBV10-2 and TRBJ1-1; no clear D. Germline V gene lookup returns CDR1 WSHSY and CDR2 SAAADI. V was clipped by 3 bases and J by 10 bases, with 12 bases between them. The CDR3 sequence is 12 residues long. CDR3 region: CASSETPSGAFF. CDR3 bases: TGCGCCAGCAGTGAAACCCCCAGCGGAGCTTTCTTT.

The rearrangement uses TRBV5-4 and TRBJ2-3; TRBD2 agrees at 13 bases. Trimming cost V 4 bases and J 1 base; bases outside gene matches: 3. The CDR3 has 16 amino acids. Looked up from germline, CDR1 is SGHNT and CDR2 is YYREEE (reference sequence). This CDR3 reads CASSPGLAGGTDTQYF. As DNA, the CDR3 is TGTGCCAGCAGCCCAGGACTAGCGGGGGGCACAGATACGCAGTATTTT.

V usage is TRBV4-2 and J usage is TRBJ1-1, with 8 bases fitting TRBD1. Per germline, CDR1 LGHNA and CDR2 YNFKEQ. The trim removed 1 base at V and 1 base at J, leaving 14 bases unmatched. The CDR3 is made up of 19 amino acids. DNA for the CDR3: TGTGCCAGCAGCCAAGGCCTAATACGAGGGACAGGATCGAACACTGAAGCTTTCTTT. The encoded protein is CASSQGLIRGTGSNTEAFF.

The V gene is TRBV7-9, the J gene TRBJ2-1; 7 bases are a match to TRBD2. The CDR3 is 16 amino acids. V lost 5 bases to trimming and J lost 0 bases; unmatched junction nucleotides: 7. In germline, CDR1 is SEHNR, CDR2 FQNEAQ (reference sequence). The CDR3 DNA is TGTGCCAGCAGCCCCGCAGGGACTAACTCCTACAATGAGCAGTTCTTC. Encoded protein: CASSPAGTNSYNEQFF. The variable domain in full, with the rest retrieved from reference TRBV7-9 and TRBJ2-1, is DTGVSQNPRHKITKRGQNVTFRCDPISEHNRLYWYRQTLGQGPEFLTYFQNEAQLEKSRLLSDRFSAERPKGSFSTLEIQRTEQGDSAMYLCASSPAGTNSYNEQFFGPGTRLTVL.

The chain carries TRBV19 and TRBJ1-2; weak D call: TRBD1 (6 bases). This CDR3 is 14 amino acids long. The germline V gene encodes CDR1 LNHDA and CDR2 SQIVND (reference sequence). Trimming took 7 bases from V and 6 from J, leaving 18 bases between them. The CDR3 DNA reads TGTGCCAGTACCCACCCGGGAAGGGGGAATGGCTACACCTTC. It yields the protein CASTHPGRGNGYTF.

This rearrangement joins TRBV9 to TRBJ1-6, with D possibly matching TRBD1 (6 bases). CDR3 length: 16 amino acids. V lost 4 bases to trimming and J lost 3 bases, with 14 bases between them. CDR1 is SGDLS, CDR2 YYNGEE, per germline. CDR3 protein: CASSPQDRLYNSPLHF. The DNA for the CDR3 is TGTGCCAGCAGCCCCCAAGACAGGCTCTATAATTCACCCCTCCACTTT.

This clone counts as medium-sized (0.01 to 0.1%). CDR3 sequence reads: CASSYQGYSGNTIYF. CDR3 nucleotides: TGTGCCAGCAGTTACCAGGGTTACTCTGGAAACACCATATATTTT. The gene calls are TRBV6-5 and TRBJ1-3, with a tentative D call TRBD1 (5 bases). Germline loops: CDR1 MNHEY, CDR2 SVGAGI. V was shortened by 2 bases and J by 0 bases, with 8 bases between the two germline ends. CDR3 length: 15 residues.

The gene calls are TRBV27 and TRBJ2-1; TRBD2 matches at 8 bases. The V segment lost 0 bases and the J segment 8 bases; nucleotides outside the gene matches: 6. Germline-derived CDR1 and CDR2 are MNHEY and SMNVEV (reference sequence). The CDR3 is made up of 15 amino acids. CDR3: CASSLSRGGFHEQFF. CDR3 coding DNA: TGTGCCAGCAGTTTATCTCGCGGGGGGTTCCATGAGCAGTTCTTC.

The V gene is TRBV6-5, the J gene TRBJ1-6, with D possibly being TRBD1 (5 bases). CDR1 and CDR2 from the germline V gene are MNHEY and SVGAGI. The CDR3 extends over 13 amino acids. The V end was cut by 10 bases, the J end by 7 bases, with 14 bases between. CDR3 region: CATQWGWNSPLHF. CDR3 in DNA: TGTGCCACCCAGTGGGGCTGGAATTCACCCCTCCACTTT.

V gene TRBV2 combines with J gene TRBJ1-5; D ambiguous. Germline-derived CDR1 and CDR2 are SNHLY and FYNNEI. Trimming left V 6 bases short and J 2 bases short, with 11 bases between. CDR3 length: 14 residues. The CDR3 protein is CASSSSYGNQPQHF. CDR3 DNA: TGTGCCAGCAGCTCATCATACGGCAATCAGCCCCAGCATTTT.

The rearrangement uses TRBV7-9 and TRBJ1-1, with D unresolved. The CDR3 extends over 15 amino acids. Germline CDR1 is SEHNR and CDR2 is FQNEAQ (reference sequence). The ends were cut back, 4 bases at V and 2 bases at J, with 14 bases in the middle. This CDR3 reads CASSSSTLINTEAFF. The CDR3 nucleotides read TGTGCCAGCAGCTCCAGTACCCTCATTAACACTGAAGCTTTCTTT.

The rearrangement uses TRBV2 and TRBJ2-7; 10 bases align to TRBD1. The CDR3 loop spans 14 amino acids. The V gene end was trimmed by 5 bases and the J gene end by 5 bases; junction bases not matched to a gene: 6. The germline V gene encodes CDR1 SNHLY and CDR2 FYNNEI. CDR3 region: CASSWTGGTDEQYF. In DNA form, the CDR3 reads TGTGCCAGCAGTTGGACAGGGGGGACGGACGAGCAGTACTTC.

In its sample, this clone was seen once. V is TRBV19 and J is TRBJ1-1; D remains ambiguous. Germline loops: CDR1 LNHDA, CDR2 SQIVND (reference sequence). This CDR3 has 13 residues. Trimming removed 5 bases at V and 3 bases at J, with 10 bases between. The CDR3, as DNA: TGTGCCAGTAGTCTTCTCGGGGACACTGAAGCTTTCTTT. This codes for CASSLLGDTEAFF.